Below, 29 T cell receptor beta chains from the same sample are listed, as sequenced in a study of T cells in Graves' hyperthyroidism and ophthalmopathy. TCR beta CDR3 sequences were amplified from RNA transcripts. HTBI primers were used for first-round RT-PCR of the TCR CDR3. TCRdb reprocessed the multiplex PCR reads via MiXCR and lists one record per CDR3 protein. Altogether roughly 200,000 distinct CDR3 sequences are present, around 16% being singletons, with the ten largest covering approximately 40%. The sequenced sample consisted of blood. All receptors derive from a man aged 40-49 years with Graves' hyperthyroidism.

This clonotype has a count of ten or more. This chain joins TRBV6-6 and TRBJ1-1; D gene uncertain. From germline, CDR1 is MNHNY and CDR2 SVGAGI (reference sequence). V was pared by 1 base and J by 1 base, with 4 bases between. This CDR3 spans 13 amino acids. The CDR3 DNA is TGTGCCAGCAGTTACTACGGGAACACTGAAGCTTTCTTT. Protein product: CASSYYGNTEAFF.

In this sample, this clonotype turned up many times. The genes are TRBV20-1 and TRBJ2-5; a possible D gene is TRBD2 (5 bases). Germline V gene sequence: CDR1 DFQATT, CDR2 SNEGSKA (reference sequence). The length of the CDR3 is 14 residues. With 6 bases removed from V and 1 base from J, the gap between germline ends came to 15 bases. The CDR3 protein is CSAELEGRQETQYF. The CDR3, as DNA: TGCAGTGCGGAACTAGAAGGGCGCCAAGAGACCCAGTACTTC.

This clonotype was seen ten or more times. The chain links TRBV30 to TRBJ1-2; tentative D call: TRBD1 (5 bases). V was cut by 3 bases and J by 4 bases, with 21 bases left in between. The CDR3 loop spans 16 amino acids. Germline CDR1 and CDR2: GTSNPN and SVGIG (reference sequence). This CDR3 reads CAWREVRVSFSYGYTF. The CDR3, as DNA: TGTGCCTGGAGAGAGGTCAGGGTGTCTTTCAGCTATGGCTACACCTTC. Full variable domain (rest looked up from reference TRBV30 and TRBJ1-2): SQTIHQWPATLVQPVGSPLSLECTVEGTSNPNLYWYRQAAGRGLQLLFYSVGIGQISSEVPQNLSASRPQDRQFILSSKKLLLSDSGFYLCAWREVRVSFSYGYTFGSGTRLTVV.

This clonotype has at least ten counts. The chain recombines TRBV28 with TRBJ1-5; TRBD1 matches 9 bases. In germline, CDR1 is MDHEN, CDR2 SYDVKM. This CDR3 contains 16 residues. V lost 5 bases and J lost 7; bases outside the gene matches: 12. This CDR3 reads CASSLVPQGAGQPQHF. The CDR3 bases are TGTGCCAGCAGTCTCGTACCACAGGGGGCTGGGCAGCCCCAGCATTTT.

As to this clonotype: Since a much larger clone is just one base distant, this may be a read error. The chain couples TRBV6-1 to TRBJ1-1, with no clear D. CDR1 MNHNS and CDR2 SASEGT come from the germline V gene. This CDR3 contains 11 residues. The CDR3 sequence: CTSGWLTEAFF. The DNA for the CDR3 is TGTACCAGCGGATGGCTAACTGAAGCTTTCTTT.

The genes are TRBV20-1 and TRBJ1-4, with D possibly being TRBD1 (5 bases). Germline lookup yields CDR1 DFQATT and CDR2 SNEGSKA (reference sequence). V was pared by 0 bases and J by 3 bases, with 11 bases between. The CDR3 totals 15 residues. The CDR3 DNA reads TGCAGTGCTAGAGATCGGGGGAAATCTAATGAAAAACTGTTTTTT. As protein: CSARDRGKSNEKLFF.

V is TRBV4-1 and J is TRBJ2-1; D is possibly TRBD1 or TRBD2 (5 bases each). V was pared by 4 bases and J by 2 bases, with 15 bases between. The CDR3 length is 16 residues. CDR1 and CDR2 from the germline V gene are MGHRA and YSYEKL. As DNA, the CDR3 is TGCGCCAGCAGCCGCCCCGGGACCCTACCCTACAATGAGCAGTTCTTC. This translates into CASSRPGTLPYNEQFF.

This clonotype occurred many times. The gene calls are TRBV18 and TRBJ1-1; D is undetermined. V lost 3 bases, J lost 3 bases, and 11 bases lay in between. CDR1 is KGHSH and CDR2 is LQKENI in the germline V gene. The CDR3 totals 14 residues. CDR3 in amino acids: CASSPIGSDTEAFF. The CDR3 nucleotides are TGTGCCAGCTCACCGATAGGGTCGGACACTGAAGCTTTCTTT.

This clonotype was seen repeatedly, ten times or more. This chain joins TRBV11-3 and TRBJ2-2; D gene uncertain. The germline CDR1 and CDR2 sequences are SGHNT and YENEEA. V lost 0 bases and J 5 bases, leaving 7 bases between the germline ends. This CDR3 has 14 residues. Here the CDR3 reads CASSLDMGTGELFF. The CDR3 DNA is TGTGCCAGCAGCTTAGATATGGGAACCGGGGAGCTGTTTTTT.

In its sample, this clonotype was seen many times. The genes are TRBV2 and TRBJ1-5, with TRBD1 matching 8 bases. The germline gives CDR1 SNHLY, CDR2 FYNNEI. J gave up 5 bases and V 6 bases, and 15 bases lay outside the gene matches. The length of the CDR3 is 17 residues. CDR3 in amino acids: CASRGDAPLQGDQPQHF. The CDR3 bases are TGTGCCAGCAGAGGGGATGCCCCGTTACAGGGGGATCAGCCCCAGCATTTT.

This clonotype was observed many times. CDR3 sequence: CASSLQGTLYEQYF. DNA for the CDR3: TGTGCCAGCAGTTTACAGGGGACCCTATACGAGCAGTACTTC. The chain joins TRBV28 to TRBJ2-7, with a weak D call TRBD1 (6 bases). Per the germline V gene, CDR1 is MDHEN and CDR2 is SYDVKM. This CDR3 contains 14 residues. Trimming took off 2 bases at V and 4 bases at J, with 12 bases between the two ends.

V and J are TRBV7-2 and TRBJ1-2; perhaps TRBD1 as D (5 bases). Germline V CDR1 and CDR2: SGHTA, FQGNSA. V lost 5 bases and J 8 bases, leaving 18 bases between the germline ends. The CDR3 has 14 residues. CDR3 sequence reads: CASSAVSGTPGYTF. As DNA, the CDR3 is TGTGCCAGCAGCGCCGTCTCCGGGACGCCCGGCTACACCTTC.

This clonotype came up many times. The chain carries TRBV7-2 and TRBJ2-1; the match to TRBD1 covers 10 bases. V was clipped by 4 bases and J by 6 bases; unmatched bases: 6. Germline lookup yields CDR1 SGHTA and CDR2 FQGNSA. The CDR3 runs to 15 residues. This CDR3 is CASSSRDRGGNEQFF. CDR3 bases: TGTGCCAGCAGCTCCCGGGACAGGGGAGGCAATGAGCAGTTCTTC.

This clonotype was observed a handful of times. The rearrangement links TRBV6-2 or TRBV6-3 to TRBJ2-1; D unresolved. V shed 5 bases and J shed 5 bases, with 7 bases lying between them. Germline CDR1 is MNHEY and CDR2 is SVGEGT. The CDR3 has 12 amino acids. The CDR3 DNA reads TGTGCCAGCAGTGGCCGGGACAATGAGCAGTTCTTC. As protein: CASSGRDNEQFF.

This clonotype was seen many times. The V gene is TRBV3-1, the J gene TRBJ1-1, with TRBD1 as a possible D gene (5 bases). Per the germline V gene, CDR1 is LGHDT and CDR2 is YNNKEL (reference sequence). The CDR3 runs 14 residues. Trimming pared 7 bases from V and 4 bases from J, leaving 16 bases between. CDR3 region: CASKKRGAVTEAFF. The CDR3 DNA reads TGTGCCAGCAAAAAAAGAGGGGCGGTCACTGAAGCTTTCTTT.

This clonotype came up many times. The rearrangement joins TRBV28 to TRBJ2-3; unclear D gene. The CDR3 contains 16 residues. The V and J ends lost 3 bases and 2 bases respectively, with 15 bases between them. From germline, CDR1 is MDHEN and CDR2 SYDVKM. CDR3 in DNA: TGTGCCAGCAGTTTCTCCTCTACGGCGGTCACAGATACGCAGTATTTT. Amino acid sequence: CASSFSSTAVTDTQYF.

This clonotype has just a few counts. The genes are TRBV4-2 and TRBJ1-1; D gene uncertain. Per germline, CDR1 LGHNA and CDR2 YNFKEQ. The V end was cut by 4 bases, the J end by 1 base, with 10 bases between. The CDR3 is 14 amino acids. The CDR3 protein is CASSPSRGNTEAFF. In DNA, the CDR3 is TGTGCCAGCAGCCCGAGTAGAGGGAACACTGAAGCTTTCTTT.

This clonotype was observed many times. The chain couples TRBV27 to TRBJ2-5; D gene ambiguous. Germline CDR1 and CDR2: MNHEY and SMNVEV (reference sequence). The CDR3 covers 15 residues. Trimming cost V 3 bases and J 0 bases, with 11 bases left between them. The DNA for the CDR3 is TGTGCCAGCAGTTTTGCAGGCAGGAACCAAGAGACCCAGTACTTC. The encoded protein is CASSFAGRNQETQYF.

This clonotype was observed a handful of times. The V and J genes are TRBV12-5 and TRBJ2-2; 9 bases map to TRBD2. The CDR3 loop spans 16 amino acids. The V gene end was trimmed by 6 bases and the J gene end by 0 bases; junction bases not matched to a gene: 5. Germline values: CDR1 LGHNT, CDR2 FRNRAP. CDR3 in amino acids: CASGARTSANTGELFF. For the CDR3, the DNA is TGTGCTAGTGGAGCAAGGACTAGCGCGAACACCGGGGAGCTGTTTTTT.

CDR3 protein: CASRTSGGAYKDTQYF. The CDR3 region has the DNA TGTGCCAGCAGGACTAGCGGGGGGGCGTATAAAGATACGCAGTATTTT. J is TRBJ2-3 and V is TRBV28; 14 nucleotides agree with TRBD2. Unmatched junction bases numbered 7, after V lost 6 bases and J lost 5 bases. There are 16 residues in the CDR3. Germline CDR1 is MDHEN and CDR2 is SYDVKM. Filled out from reference TRBV28 and TRBJ2-3, the complete variable domain reads DVKVTQSSRYLVKRTGEKVFLECVQDMDHENMFWYRQDPGLGLRLIYFSYDVKMKEKGDIPEGYSVSREKKERFSLILESASTNQTSMYLCASRTSGGAYKDTQYFGPGTRLTVL.

The V call is TRBV4-2, the J call TRBJ2-1; D is ambiguous. The length of the CDR3 is 12 residues. Germline CDR1 LGHNA, CDR2 YNFKEQ. Trimming took off 5 bases at V and 3 bases at J, with 5 bases between the two ends. CDR3 sequence (DNA): TGTGCCAGCAGCTATAGCTACAATGAGCAGTTCTTC. Translating it yields CASSYSYNEQFF.

V is TRBV20-1 and J is TRBJ2-7, with D unresolved. V was shortened by 4 bases and J by 2 bases, with 12 bases between the two germline ends. This CDR3 has 13 residues. The V gene's germline CDR1 is DFQATT and CDR2 SNEGSKA (reference sequence). CDR3 bases: TGCAGTGCTAATTTTGCGGAACCCTACGAGCAGTACTTC. This encodes CSANFAEPYEQYF.

As concerns this clonotype: A read error is possible here, since a much larger clone lies one base away. The chain recombines TRBV20-1 with TRBJ2-2, with D unresolved. The CDR3 consists of 14 residues. Trimming removed 0 bases from V and 5 bases from J, with 10 bases in between. The germline V gene encodes CDR1 DFQATT and CDR2 SNEGSKA (reference sequence). The CDR3 is CSARDVQVTGELFF. CDR3 DNA sequence: TGCAGTGCTAGAGATGTTCAGGTGACCGGGGAGCTGTTTTTT.

The chain couples TRBV15 to TRBJ2-7, with 7 bases identical to TRBD1. V lost 3 bases, J lost 3 bases, and 8 bases stayed unmatched. There are 15 residues in the CDR3. CDR1 is LNHNV and CDR2 is YYDKDF in the germline V gene (reference sequence). The CDR3 loop is CATSSTTGPHYEQYF. In DNA, the CDR3 is TGTGCCACCAGCAGCACGACAGGGCCCCACTACGAGCAGTACTTC.

V gene TRBV2 combines with J gene TRBJ2-3; 10 bases are shared with TRBD2. The ends lost 7 bases at V and 5 bases at J; junction bases unmatched: 12. Germline CDR1 reads SNHLY; CDR2 reads FYNNEI. CDR3 length: 16 residues. The CDR3 loop is CASTLPSAGGQDTQYF. As DNA, the CDR3 is TGTGCCAGCACCCTACCCTCAGCGGGGGGGCAAGATACGCAGTATTTT.

This clonotype was detected many times. The gene calls are TRBV7-2 and TRBJ2-2; TRBD1 agrees at 7 bases. With 5 bases clipped from V and 0 bases from J, the junction kept 6 bases outside the gene matches. The CDR3 totals 16 residues. The germline V gene has CDR1 SGHTA and CDR2 FQGNSA. DNA of the CDR3: TGTGCCAGCAGCCCCCGGGACAGTACGAACACCGGGGAGCTGTTTTTT. Translating gives CASSPRDSTNTGELFF.

This clonotype occurred many times. J is TRBJ2-7 and V is TRBV2; 7 nucleotides line up with TRBD1. The CDR3 totals 13 residues. With 2 bases clipped from V and 9 bases from J, the junction kept 7 bases outside the gene matches. Germline-derived CDR1 and CDR2 are SNHLY and FYNNEI. The DNA of the CDR3 is TGTGCCAGCAGTGAATACCGACAGGGTGTGCAGTACTTC. Translation: CASSEYRQGVQYF.

This clonotype was observed a few times. This rearrangement joins TRBV14 to TRBJ2-2; 8 nucleotides line up with TRBD2. The germline V gene encodes CDR1 SGHDN and CDR2 FVKESK. The CDR3 is 18 residues long. The V and J ends lost 2 bases and 1 base, in that order; junction bases with no gene match: 9. The CDR3 region has the DNA TGTGCCAGCAGCCAATTACCCGGACTAGCAAAGAACACCGGGGAGCTGTTTTTT. Translated: CASSQLPGLAKNTGELFF. The full variable domain, with the rest looked up from reference TRBV14 and TRBJ2-2, is EAGVTQFPSHSVIEKGQTVTLRCDPISGHDNLYWYRRVMGKEIKFLLHFVKESKQDESGMPNNRFLAERTGGTYSTLKVQPAELEDSGVYFCASSQLPGLAKNTGELFFGEGSRLTVL.

This clonotype was detected only a few times. This sequence joins TRBV6-5 and TRBJ1-5; 9 bases line up with TRBD1. The CDR3 runs 15 residues. Germline trimming cut 4 bases from V and 4 bases from J; bases unmatched to any gene: 5. Germline CDR1 and CDR2: MNHEY and SVGAGI. The CDR3 loop reads CASSFPGQGNQPQHF. The CDR3 nucleotides read TGTGCCAGCAGTTTCCCGGGACAGGGAAATCAGCCCCAGCATTTT.